This T cell receptor (beta chain) came from a study of blood T cell repertoires in COVID-19. Trimming stripped 2 bases from V and 5 bases from J, with 18 bases between. The germline gives CDR1 MNHNS, CDR2 SASEGT. The CDR3 totals 16 residues. Sequenced by immunoSEQ multiplex PCR; TCRdb stores in-frame clones only, minus some. Here the sample spans 240,000 or so clones, around 83% being singletons. This sequence originates from an elderly woman with acute or convalescent COVID-19. V and J are TRBV6-1 and TRBJ1-1, with D perhaps matching TRBD1 (5 bases). The sequenced sample was peripheral blood. Here the CDR3 DNA reads TGTGCCAGCAGTGAACGTAAAGGGCGGGGGTTGACTGAAGCTTTCTTT. Residues: CASSERKGRGLTEAFF.